This T cell receptor (beta chain) was sequenced during a study of tissue T cells after allogeneic stem cell transplantation. Data came from immunoSEQ multiplex PCR; TCRdb stores just in-frame clones and leaves some out. The profile covers more than 8,000 clones, with 56% appearing a single time and around 19% taken by the ten largest. The CDR3 covers 13 residues. V lost 5 bases and J 5 bases, leaving 15 bases between the germline ends. Per germline, CDR1 SQVTM and CDR2 ANQGSEA. The source is a female donor over 55 with lung cancer. The sample in question was tissue from the jejunum, obtained at autopsy. V gene TRBV29-1 combines with J gene TRBJ2-5, with D uncertain. DNA of the CDR3: TGCAGCGTTCCTGTCCTCAGCACGGAGACCCAGTACTTC. Its protein product is CSVPVLSTETQYF.